This is a list of T cell receptor beta chains from one sample in a study of blood T cell repertoires in COVID-19. Profiled with immunoSEQ multiplex PCR; TCRdb holds only in-frame clones, not every one. Among 270,000 or so clones listed, 82% were seen once. The specimen was peripheral blood. The receptor source for this set is a woman between 18 and 30 years old with acute or convalescent COVID-19. Both conserved end residues are trimmed from each CDR3. A clone size is listed for some rows: how often the clone was seen (once, few, many), or a class if it is expanded.

j_call: TRBJ2-5
cdr3_length: 13
clone_size: .
v_call: TRBV19
cdr3_aa: ASTDRLGWGETQY

j_call: TRBJ2-1
cdr3_length: 13
clone_size: .
v_call: TRBV28
cdr3_aa: ASSPLAGVNNEQF

j_call: TRBJ2-3
cdr3_length: 14
clone_size: .
v_call: TRBV24-1
cdr3_aa: ATSEGTSVSTDTQY

j_call: TRBJ2-7
cdr3_length: 12
clone_size: .
v_call: TRBV10-3
cdr3_aa: AIRRQENTYEQY

j_call: TRBJ2-1
cdr3_length: 14
clone_size: few
v_call: TRBV27
cdr3_aa: ASSPYSSGTYNEQF

j_call: TRBJ2-1
cdr3_length: 11
clone_size: once
v_call: TRBV19
cdr3_aa: ASGGRPNNEQF

j_call: TRBJ2-7
cdr3_length: 13
clone_size: .
v_call: TRBV3-1/TRBV3-2
cdr3_aa: ASRLHSQGTDEQY

j_call: TRBJ2-7
cdr3_length: 12
clone_size: .
v_call: TRBV7-9
cdr3_aa: ASSPRRGVYEQY

j_call: TRBJ2-3
cdr3_length: 14
clone_size: .
v_call: TRBV28
cdr3_aa: ASFAGEWKGTDTQY

j_call: TRBJ2-7
cdr3_length: 11
clone_size: .
v_call: TRBV19
cdr3_aa: ASSIRFRDEQY

j_call: TRBJ1-5
cdr3_length: 13
clone_size: .
v_call: TRBV5-6
cdr3_aa: ASSFGRDVNQPQH

j_call: TRBJ2-4
cdr3_length: 14
clone_size: .
v_call: TRBV9
cdr3_aa: ASSVGSGQGQNIQY

j_call: TRBJ2-5
cdr3_length: 13
clone_size: .
v_call: TRBV6-5
cdr3_aa: ASSYPQRSGETQY

j_call: TRBJ1-5
cdr3_length: 13
clone_size: .
v_call: TRBV27
cdr3_aa: ASSSGQGGGQPQH

j_call: TRBJ2-1
cdr3_length: 12
clone_size: few
v_call: TRBV29-1
cdr3_aa: SVVLLAGSNEQF

j_call: TRBJ1-2
cdr3_length: 11
clone_size: .
v_call: TRBV6-5
cdr3_aa: ASRVTENYGYT

j_call: TRBJ2-1
cdr3_length: 8
clone_size: .
v_call: TRBV20-1
cdr3_aa: SASRNEQF

j_call: TRBJ1-4
cdr3_length: 13
clone_size: .
v_call: TRBV19
cdr3_aa: ASRISGGENEKLF

j_call: TRBJ1-1
cdr3_length: 12
clone_size: .
v_call: TRBV28
cdr3_aa: ASRSGQGDTEAF

j_call: TRBJ2-2
cdr3_length: 13
clone_size: .
v_call: TRBV4-3
cdr3_aa: ASSQVFPNTGELF

j_call: TRBJ2-7
cdr3_length: 13
clone_size: once
v_call: TRBV25-1
cdr3_aa: ASSGTIMGSYEQY

j_call: TRBJ2-2
cdr3_length: 17
clone_size: once
v_call: TRBV6-1
cdr3_aa: ASSERPPPGFVVTGELF

j_call: TRBJ2-1
cdr3_length: 10
clone_size: once
v_call: TRBV14
cdr3_aa: ASSQAYNEQF

j_call: TRBJ1-6
cdr3_length: 13
clone_size: .
v_call: TRBV7-6
cdr3_aa: ASRPGGAVNSPLH

j_call: TRBJ2-2
cdr3_length: 14
clone_size: .
v_call: TRBV7-9
cdr3_aa: ASSERTGRNTGELF

j_call: TRBJ2-7
cdr3_length: 12
clone_size: .
v_call: TRBV28
cdr3_aa: ASSLIRGGYEQY

j_call: TRBJ2-7
cdr3_length: 13
clone_size: .
v_call: TRBV27
cdr3_aa: ASSREGGLLYEQY

j_call: TRBJ1-6
cdr3_length: 11
clone_size: .
v_call: TRBV6-6
cdr3_aa: ASSADRVSPLH

j_call: TRBJ1-5
cdr3_length: 18
clone_size: .
v_call: TRBV15
cdr3_aa: ATSRATQGGRSYSNQPQH

j_call: TRBJ1-1
cdr3_length: 13
clone_size: once
v_call: TRBV7-6
cdr3_aa: ASSLGTGGNTEAF